One TCR beta chain is described in this entry. Antigen unknown. This sample stems from a study of siplizumab effects on memory and regulatory T cells. Findings of the study overall: Significant reduction of alloreactive sequences traceable to unstimulated CD4+ memory cells was observed with siplizumab.

Produced via immunoSEQ multiplex PCR; TCRdb's table is partial and in-frame only. The profile covers some 100,000 clones, with around 92% appearing a single time and 0.65% to 0.8% taken by the ten largest. Trimming cost V 4 bases and J 9 bases, with 26 bases left between them. This CDR3 is built from 17 residues. The receptor was derived from a human donor in good health. The sample comprised Tregs sorted from blood. The chain is built from TRBV5-3 and TRBJ1-5; D is possibly TRBD1 (6 bases). TRBV5-3 is recorded as an ORF, its role being uncertain. The CDR3 is CARSPGLSGANLGPQHF. The CDR3 DNA reads as TGTGCCAGAAGCCCGGGGTTGTCAGGGGCGAACTTGGGGCCCCAGCATTTT.